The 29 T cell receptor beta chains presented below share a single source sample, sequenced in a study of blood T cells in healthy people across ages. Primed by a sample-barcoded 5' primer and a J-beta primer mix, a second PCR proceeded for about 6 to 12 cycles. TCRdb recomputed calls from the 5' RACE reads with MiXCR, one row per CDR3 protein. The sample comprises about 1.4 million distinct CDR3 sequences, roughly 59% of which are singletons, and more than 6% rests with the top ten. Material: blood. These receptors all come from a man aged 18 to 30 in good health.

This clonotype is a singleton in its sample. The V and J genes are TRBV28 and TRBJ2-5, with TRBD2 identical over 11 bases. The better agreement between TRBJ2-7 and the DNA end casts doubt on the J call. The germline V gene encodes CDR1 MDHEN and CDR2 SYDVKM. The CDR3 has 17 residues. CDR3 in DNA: TGTGCCAGCAGTCTAGCCCATAAAACTAGCGGGAGCTACGAGCAGTACTTC. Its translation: CASSLAHKTSGSYEQYF.

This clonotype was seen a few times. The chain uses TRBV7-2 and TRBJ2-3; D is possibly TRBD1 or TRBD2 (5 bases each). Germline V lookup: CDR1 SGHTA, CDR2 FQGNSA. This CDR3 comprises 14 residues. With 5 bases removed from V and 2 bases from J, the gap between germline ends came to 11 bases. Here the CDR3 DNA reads TGTGCCAGCAGCCCACTAGGGGTCACAGATACGCAGTATTTT. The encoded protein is CASSPLGVTDTQYF. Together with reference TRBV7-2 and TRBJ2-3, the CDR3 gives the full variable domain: GAGVSQSPSNKVTEKGKDVELRCDPISGHTALYWYRQSLGQGLEFLIYFQGNSAPDKSGLPSDRFSAERTGGSVSTLTIQRTQQEDSAVYLCASSPLGVTDTQYFGPGTRLTVL.

The CDR3 DNA is TGTGCCAGCAGCTTAGCTGGGGACCCACAAACAGATACGCAGTATTTT. Translating gives CASSLAGDPQTDTQYF. The rearrangement links TRBV7-2 to TRBJ2-3; TRBD1 or TRBD2 may be the D gene (5 bases each). Germline V CDR1 and CDR2: SGHTA, FQGNSA. Trimming removed 0 bases from V and 3 bases from J, with 13 bases in between. The CDR3 has 16 residues.

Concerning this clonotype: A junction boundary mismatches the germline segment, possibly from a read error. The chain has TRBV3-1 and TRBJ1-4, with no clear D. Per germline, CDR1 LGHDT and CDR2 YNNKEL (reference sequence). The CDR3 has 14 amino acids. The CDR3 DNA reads TGTGCCAGCAGCCTCCTGGACGAGGTTGAACAACTGTTTTTT. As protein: CASSLLDEVEQLFF.

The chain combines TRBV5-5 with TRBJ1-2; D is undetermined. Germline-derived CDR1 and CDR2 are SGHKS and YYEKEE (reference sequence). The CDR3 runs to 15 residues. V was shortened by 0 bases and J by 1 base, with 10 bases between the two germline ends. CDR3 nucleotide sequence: TGTGCCAGCAGCTTGGGGCATGATTATAACTATGGCTACACCTTC. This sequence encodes CASSLGHDYNYGYTF.

This chain's CDR3 is CATSKDPGQVETQYF. The DNA of the CDR3 is TGTGCCACCAGCAAGGACCCGGGACAGGTGGAGACCCAGTACTTC. This chain connects TRBV15 to TRBJ2-7; 8 bases match TRBD1. The J call is doubtful: the DNA matches TRBJ2-5 better. The CDR3 contains 15 residues. Germline lookup yields CDR1 LNHNV and CDR2 YYDKDF (reference sequence).

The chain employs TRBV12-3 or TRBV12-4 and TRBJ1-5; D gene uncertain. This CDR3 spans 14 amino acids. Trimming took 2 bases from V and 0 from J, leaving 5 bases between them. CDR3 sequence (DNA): TGTGCCAGCAGTTTATGGAATAGCAATCAGCCCCAGCATTTT. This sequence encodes CASSLWNSNQPQHF.

In DNA, the CDR3 is TGTGCCAGCAGTGCACGACTGGGGCTGGAATACGAGCAGTACTTC. Protein: CASSARLGLEYEQYF. The J gene is TRBJ2-5, the V gene TRBV27; D perhaps matches TRBD1 (5 bases). The J call may be wrong; the DNA end is better matched by TRBJ2-7. Germline lookup yields CDR1 MNHEY and CDR2 SMNVEV (reference sequence). This CDR3 has 15 residues.

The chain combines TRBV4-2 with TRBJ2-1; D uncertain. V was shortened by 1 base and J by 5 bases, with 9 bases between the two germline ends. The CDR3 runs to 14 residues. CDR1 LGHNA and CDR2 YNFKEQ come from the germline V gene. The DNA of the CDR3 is TGTGCCAGCAGCCAAGTGAACAGCAACAATGAGCAGTTCTTC. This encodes CASSQVNSNNEQFF.

For the CDR3, the DNA is TGCAGTGGGGACAAGGGCACTGATCTTGACTACGAGCAGTACTTC. Residues: CSGDKGTDLDYEQYF. The chain links TRBV20-1 to TRBJ2-7, with D possibly matching TRBD1 (6 bases). CDR3 size: 15 residues. V dropped 7 bases and J dropped 3 bases, with 22 bases sitting between them. In germline, CDR1 is DFQATT, CDR2 SNEGSKA (reference sequence).

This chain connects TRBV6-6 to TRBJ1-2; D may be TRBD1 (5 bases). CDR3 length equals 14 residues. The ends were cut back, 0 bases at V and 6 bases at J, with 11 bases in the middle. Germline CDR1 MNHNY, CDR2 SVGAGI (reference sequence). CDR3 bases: TGTGCCAGCAGTTACTCGAGGGGAGGTGATGGCTACACCTTC. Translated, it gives CASSYSRGGDGYTF.

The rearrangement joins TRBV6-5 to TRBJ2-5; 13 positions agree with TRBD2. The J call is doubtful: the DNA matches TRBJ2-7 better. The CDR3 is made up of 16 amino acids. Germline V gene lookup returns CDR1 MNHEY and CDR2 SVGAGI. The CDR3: CASSRGTSGEGYEQYF. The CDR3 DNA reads TGTGCCAGCAGCCGCGGGACTAGCGGGGAGGGCTACGAGCAGTACTTC.

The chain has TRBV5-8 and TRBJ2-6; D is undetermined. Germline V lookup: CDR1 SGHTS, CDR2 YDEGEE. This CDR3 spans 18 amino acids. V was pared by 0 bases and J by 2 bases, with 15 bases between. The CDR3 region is CASSLGQTYDAGANVLTF. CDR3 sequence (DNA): TGTGCCAGCAGCTTGGGCCAGACCTATGACGCTGGGGCCAACGTCCTGACTTTC.

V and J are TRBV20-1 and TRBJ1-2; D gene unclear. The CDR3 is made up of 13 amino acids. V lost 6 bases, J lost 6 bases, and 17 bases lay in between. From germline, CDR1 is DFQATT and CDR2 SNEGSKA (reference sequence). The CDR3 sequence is CSAPVTVTDGYTF. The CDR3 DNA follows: TGCAGTGCACCCGTTACGGTAACGGATGGCTACACCTTC.

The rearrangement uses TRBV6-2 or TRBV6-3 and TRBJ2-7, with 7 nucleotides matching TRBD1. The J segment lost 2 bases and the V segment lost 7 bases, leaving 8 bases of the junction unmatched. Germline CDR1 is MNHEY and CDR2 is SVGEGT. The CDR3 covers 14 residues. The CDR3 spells CASIRGTATYEQYF. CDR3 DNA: TGTGCCAGCATTAGGGGGACAGCCACCTACGAGCAGTACTTC.

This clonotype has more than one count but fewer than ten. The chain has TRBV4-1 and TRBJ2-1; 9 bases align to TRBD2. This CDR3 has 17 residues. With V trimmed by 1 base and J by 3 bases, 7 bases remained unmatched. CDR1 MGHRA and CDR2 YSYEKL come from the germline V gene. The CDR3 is CASSQVASGTRYNEQFF. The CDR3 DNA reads TGCGCCAGCAGCCAAGTGGCTAGCGGGACCCGCTACAATGAGCAGTTCTTC.

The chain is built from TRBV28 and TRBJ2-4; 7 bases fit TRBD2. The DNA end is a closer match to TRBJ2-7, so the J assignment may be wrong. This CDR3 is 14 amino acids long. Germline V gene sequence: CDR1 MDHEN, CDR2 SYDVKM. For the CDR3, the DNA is TGTGCCAGCAGACCTTATTGGGACTACAACGAGCAGTACTTC. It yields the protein CASRPYWDYNEQYF.

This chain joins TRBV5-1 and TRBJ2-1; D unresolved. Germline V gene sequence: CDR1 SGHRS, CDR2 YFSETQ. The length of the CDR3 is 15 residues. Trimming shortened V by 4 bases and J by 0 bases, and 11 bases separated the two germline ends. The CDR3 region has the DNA TGCGCCAGCAGCCCCTACACGAGCTCCTACAATGAGCAGTTCTTC. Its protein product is CASSPYTSSYNEQFF.

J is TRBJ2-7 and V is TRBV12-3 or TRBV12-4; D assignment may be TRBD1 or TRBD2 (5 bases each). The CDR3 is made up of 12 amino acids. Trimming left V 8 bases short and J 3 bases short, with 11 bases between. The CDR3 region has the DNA TGTGCCAGCCGGGACGAATTCTACGAGCAGTACTTC. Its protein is CASRDEFYEQYF.

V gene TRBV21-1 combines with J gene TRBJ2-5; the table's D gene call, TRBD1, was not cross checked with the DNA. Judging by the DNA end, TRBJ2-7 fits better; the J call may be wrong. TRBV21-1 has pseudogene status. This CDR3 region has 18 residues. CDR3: CASSKGNIPGTISYEQYF. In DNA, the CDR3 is TGTGCCAGCAGCAAGGGAAATATCCCGGGCACAATCTCCTACGAGCAGTACTTC.

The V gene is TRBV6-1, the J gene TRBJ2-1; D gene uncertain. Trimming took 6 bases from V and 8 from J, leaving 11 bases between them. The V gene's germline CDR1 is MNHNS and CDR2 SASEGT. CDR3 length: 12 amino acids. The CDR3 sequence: CASRPRVYEQFF. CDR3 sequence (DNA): TGTGCCAGCAGGCCACGGGTATATGAGCAGTTCTTC.

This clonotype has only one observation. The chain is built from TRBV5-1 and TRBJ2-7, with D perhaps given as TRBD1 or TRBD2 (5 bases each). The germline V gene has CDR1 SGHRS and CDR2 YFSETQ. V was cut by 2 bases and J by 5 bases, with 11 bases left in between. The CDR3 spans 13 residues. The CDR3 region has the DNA TGCGCCAGCAGCTTCAGGGTCGGGAACGAGCAGTACTTC. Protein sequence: CASSFRVGNEQYF.

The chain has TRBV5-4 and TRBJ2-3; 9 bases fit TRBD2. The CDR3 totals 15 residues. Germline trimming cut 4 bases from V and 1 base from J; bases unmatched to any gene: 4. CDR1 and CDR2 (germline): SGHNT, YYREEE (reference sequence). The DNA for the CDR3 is TGTGCCAGCAGCATGATAGCGGGGGGCACAGATACGCAGTATTTT. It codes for CASSMIAGGTDTQYF.

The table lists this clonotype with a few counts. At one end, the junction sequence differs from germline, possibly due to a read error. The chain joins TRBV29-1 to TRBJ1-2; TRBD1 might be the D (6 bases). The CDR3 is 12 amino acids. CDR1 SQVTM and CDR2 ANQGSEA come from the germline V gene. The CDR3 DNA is TGCAGCGTTGACCAGGGGAACTCTGGCTACACCTTC. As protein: CSVDQGNSGYTF.

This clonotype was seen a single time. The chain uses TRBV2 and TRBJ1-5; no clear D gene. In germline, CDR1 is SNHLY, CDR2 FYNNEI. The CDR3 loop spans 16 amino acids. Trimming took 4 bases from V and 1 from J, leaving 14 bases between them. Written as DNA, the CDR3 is TGTGCCAGCAGTGCGATGGACCGGGAGAGCAATCAGCCCCAGCATTTT. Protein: CASSAMDRESNQPQHF. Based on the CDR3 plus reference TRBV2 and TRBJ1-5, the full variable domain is EPEVTQTPSHQVTQMGQEVILRCVPISNHLYFYWYRQILGQKVEFLVSFYNNEISEKSEIFDDQFSVERPDGSNFTLKIRSTKLEDSAMYFCASSAMDRESNQPQHFGDGTRLSIL.

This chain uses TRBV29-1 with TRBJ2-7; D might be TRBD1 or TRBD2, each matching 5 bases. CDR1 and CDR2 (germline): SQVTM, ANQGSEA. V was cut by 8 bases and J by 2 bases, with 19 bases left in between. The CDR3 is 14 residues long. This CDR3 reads CSTLRRGDPYEQYF. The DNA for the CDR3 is TGCAGCACCCTAAGGCGAGGGGACCCCTACGAGCAGTACTTC.

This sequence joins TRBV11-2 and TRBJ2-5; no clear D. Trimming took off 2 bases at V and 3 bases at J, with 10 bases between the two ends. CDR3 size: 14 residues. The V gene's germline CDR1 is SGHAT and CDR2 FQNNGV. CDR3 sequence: CASSLRAVEETQYF. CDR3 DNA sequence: TGTGCCAGCAGCTTAAGGGCAGTCGAAGAGACCCAGTACTTC.

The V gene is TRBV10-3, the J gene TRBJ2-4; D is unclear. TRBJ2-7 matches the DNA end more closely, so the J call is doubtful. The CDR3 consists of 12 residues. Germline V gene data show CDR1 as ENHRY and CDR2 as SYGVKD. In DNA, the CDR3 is TGTGCCATCAGTGAGCCGGGCGGCGAGCAGTACTTC. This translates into CAISEPGGEQYF.

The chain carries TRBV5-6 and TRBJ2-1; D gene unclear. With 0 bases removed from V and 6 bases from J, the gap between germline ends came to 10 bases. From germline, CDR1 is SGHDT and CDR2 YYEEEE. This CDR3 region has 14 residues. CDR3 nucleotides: TGTGCCAGCAGCTTGGGTTTCAGTCTCAATGAGCAGTTCTTC. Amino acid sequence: CASSLGFSLNEQFF. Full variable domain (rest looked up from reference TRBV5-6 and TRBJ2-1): DAGVTQSPTHLIKTRGQQVTLRCSPKSGHDTVSWYQQALGQGPQFIFQYYEEEERQRGNFPDRFSGHQFPNYSSELNVNALLLGDSALYLCASSLGFSLNEQFFGPGTRLTVL.